This T cell receptor (beta chain) came from a study of blood T cells in healthy people across ages. J was trimmed by 4 bases and V by 6 bases; bases with no gene match: 10. The CDR3 length is 15 residues. CDR1 is MNHNY, CDR2 SVGAGI, per germline (reference sequence). A second PCR, run for roughly 7 to 12 cycles, used a sample-barcoded 5' primer plus a J-beta primer mix. A single record per CDR3 protein comes from TCRdb applying MiXCR to the 5' RACE reads. The sample lists over 500,000 distinct CDR3 sequences, roughly a quarter occurring once. These same data were also listed under a study on T cells of mothers and their children.

Sequencing was performed on blood. This clonotype was obtained from a boy between 2 and 10 years old in good health. The J gene is TRBJ2-5, the V gene TRBV6-6; TRBD1 matches 8 bases. The CDR3 protein is CASRDSDRVGETQYF. As DNA, the CDR3 is TGTGCCAGCAGGGATTCGGACAGGGTCGGAGAGACCCAGTACTTC.